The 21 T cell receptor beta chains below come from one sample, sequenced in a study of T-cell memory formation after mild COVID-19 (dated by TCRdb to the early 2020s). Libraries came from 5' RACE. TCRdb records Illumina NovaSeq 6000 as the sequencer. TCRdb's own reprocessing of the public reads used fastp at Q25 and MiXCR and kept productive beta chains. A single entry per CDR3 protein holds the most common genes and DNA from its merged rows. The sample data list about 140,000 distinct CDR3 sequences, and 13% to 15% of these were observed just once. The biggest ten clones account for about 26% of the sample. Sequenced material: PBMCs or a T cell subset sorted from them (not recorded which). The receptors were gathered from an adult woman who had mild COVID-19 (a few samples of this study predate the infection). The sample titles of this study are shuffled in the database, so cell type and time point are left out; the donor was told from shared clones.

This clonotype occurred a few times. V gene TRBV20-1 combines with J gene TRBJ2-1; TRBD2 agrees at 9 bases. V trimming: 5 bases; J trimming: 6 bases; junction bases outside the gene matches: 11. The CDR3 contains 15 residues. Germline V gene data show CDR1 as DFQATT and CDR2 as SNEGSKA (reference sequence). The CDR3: CSAARGLAGVNEQFF. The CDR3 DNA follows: TGCAGTGCTGCTAGGGGCTTAGCGGGAGTCAATGAGCAGTTCTTC.

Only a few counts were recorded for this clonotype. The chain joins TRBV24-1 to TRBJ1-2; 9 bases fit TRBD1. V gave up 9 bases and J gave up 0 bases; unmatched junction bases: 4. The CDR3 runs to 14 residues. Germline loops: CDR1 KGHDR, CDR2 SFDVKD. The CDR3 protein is CATEGQGPNYGYTF. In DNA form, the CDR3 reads TGTGCCACCGAGGGACAGGGCCCTAACTATGGCTACACCTTC.

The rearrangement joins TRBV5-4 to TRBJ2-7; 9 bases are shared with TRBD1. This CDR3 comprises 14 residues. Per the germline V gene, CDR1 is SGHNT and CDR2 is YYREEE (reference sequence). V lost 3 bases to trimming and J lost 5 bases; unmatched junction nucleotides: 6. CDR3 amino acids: CASSSRDREDEQYF. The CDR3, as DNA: TGTGCCAGCAGCTCCCGGGACAGGGAAGACGAGCAGTACTTC.

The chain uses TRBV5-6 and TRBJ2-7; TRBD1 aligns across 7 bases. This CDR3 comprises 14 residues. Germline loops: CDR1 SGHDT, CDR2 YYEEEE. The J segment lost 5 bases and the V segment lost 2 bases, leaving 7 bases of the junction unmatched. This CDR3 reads CASSLGTAANEQYF. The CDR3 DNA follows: TGTGCCAGCAGCTTAGGGACAGCAGCTAACGAGCAGTACTTC.

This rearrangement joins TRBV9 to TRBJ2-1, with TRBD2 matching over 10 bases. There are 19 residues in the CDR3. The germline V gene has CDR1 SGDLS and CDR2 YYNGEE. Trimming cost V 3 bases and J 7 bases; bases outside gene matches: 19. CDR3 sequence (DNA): TGTGCCAGCAGCGGTTCCTTACACCAGCGGGAGGGCCATGGGAATGAGCAGTTCTTC. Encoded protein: CASSGSLHQREGHGNEQFF.

DNA for the CDR3: TGTGCCAGCAGTTTTCAACCGCTAGCGGGGGGGCAAAATCAAGAGACCCAGTACTTC. It translates to CASSFQPLAGGQNQETQYF. The rearrangement links TRBV12-3 or TRBV12-4 to TRBJ2-5, with 12 bases matching TRBD2. The trim removed 3 bases at V and 2 bases at J, leaving 13 bases unmatched. This CDR3 is 19 amino acids long.

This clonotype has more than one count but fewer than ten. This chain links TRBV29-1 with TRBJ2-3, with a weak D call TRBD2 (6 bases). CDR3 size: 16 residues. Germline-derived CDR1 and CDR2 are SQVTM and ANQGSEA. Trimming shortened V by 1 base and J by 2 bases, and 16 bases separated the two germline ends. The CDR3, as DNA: TGCAGCGTTGAAGGGTTGGGGGACTTACACACAGATACGCAGTATTTT. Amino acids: CSVEGLGDLHTDTQYF.

The CDR3 is CATSGSRQGVGTEAFF. Written as DNA, the CDR3 is TGTGCCACCAGCGGGAGTAGACAGGGAGTCGGCACTGAAGCTTTCTTT. The chain uses TRBV15 and TRBJ1-1; 7 nucleotides agree with TRBD1. Germline CDR1 LNHNV, CDR2 YYDKDF (reference sequence). CDR3 length equals 16 residues. The junction had 13 bases not matched to a gene; V was cut back by 5 bases and J by 4 bases.

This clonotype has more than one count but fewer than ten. In DNA, the CDR3 is TGCTCGCAGGGCTGGGGCTACACCTTC. Translating it yields CSQGWGYTF. J is TRBJ1-2 and V is TRBV4-1; D might be TRBD1 (5 bases). The CDR3 sequence is 9 residues long. The germline V gene encodes CDR1 MGHRA and CDR2 YSYEKL.

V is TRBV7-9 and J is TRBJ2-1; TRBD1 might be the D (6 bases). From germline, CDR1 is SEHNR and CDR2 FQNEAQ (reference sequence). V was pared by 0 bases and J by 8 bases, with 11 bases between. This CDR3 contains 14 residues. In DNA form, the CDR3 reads TGTGCCAGCAGCTTAGCGGACAGTCACGATGAGCAGTTCTTC. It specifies CASSLADSHDEQFF.

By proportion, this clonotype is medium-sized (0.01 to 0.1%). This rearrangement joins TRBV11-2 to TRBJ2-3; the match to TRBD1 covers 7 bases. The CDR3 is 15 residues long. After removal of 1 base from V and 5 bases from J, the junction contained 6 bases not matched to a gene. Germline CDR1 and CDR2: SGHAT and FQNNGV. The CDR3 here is CASSLGRGPVDTQYF. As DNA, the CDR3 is TGTGCCAGCAGCTTAGGAAGGGGGCCTGTAGATACGCAGTATTTT. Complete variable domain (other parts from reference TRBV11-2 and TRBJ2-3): EAGVAQSPRYKIIEKRQSVAFWCNPISGHATLYWYQQILGQGPKLLIQFQNNGVVDDSQLPKDRFSAERLKGVDSTLKIQPAKLEDSAVYLCASSLGRGPVDTQYFGPGTRLTVL.

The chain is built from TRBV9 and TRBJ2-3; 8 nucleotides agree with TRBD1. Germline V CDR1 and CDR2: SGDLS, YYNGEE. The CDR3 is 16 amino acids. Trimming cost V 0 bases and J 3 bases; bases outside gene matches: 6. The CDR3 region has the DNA TGTGCCAGCAGCGTAGGTGACACAGGGGGTACAGATACGCAGTATTTT. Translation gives CASSVGDTGGTDTQYF.

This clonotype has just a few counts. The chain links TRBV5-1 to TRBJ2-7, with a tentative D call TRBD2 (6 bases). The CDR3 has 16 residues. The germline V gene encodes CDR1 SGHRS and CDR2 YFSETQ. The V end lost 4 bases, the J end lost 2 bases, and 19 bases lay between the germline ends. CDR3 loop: CASSVYRDSGAYEQYF. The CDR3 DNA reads TGCGCCAGCAGCGTTTACCGGGACTCGGGGGCCTACGAGCAGTACTTC. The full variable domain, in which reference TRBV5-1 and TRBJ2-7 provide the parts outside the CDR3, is KAGVTQTPRYLIKTRGQQVTLSCSPISGHRSVSWYQQTPGQGLQFLFEYFSETQRNKGNFPGRFSGRQFSNSRSEMNVSTLELGDSALYLCASSVYRDSGAYEQYFGPGTRLTVT.

The CDR3 sequence is CASSLLAGGQETQYF. In DNA, the CDR3 is TGCGCCAGCAGCCTTTTAGCGGGGGGGCAGGAGACCCAGTACTTC. This sequence joins TRBV4-1 and TRBJ2-5, with 11 bases lining up with TRBD2. Germline lookup yields CDR1 MGHRA and CDR2 YSYEKL. The length of the CDR3 is 15 residues. Trimming took 4 bases from V and 5 from J; bases not matched to a gene: 6.

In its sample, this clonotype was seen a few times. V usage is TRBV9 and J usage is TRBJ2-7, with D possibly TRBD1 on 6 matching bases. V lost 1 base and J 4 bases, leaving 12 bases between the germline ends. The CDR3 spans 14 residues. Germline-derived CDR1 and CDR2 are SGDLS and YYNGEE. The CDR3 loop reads CASSVSWGRYEQYF. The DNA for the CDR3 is TGTGCCAGCAGCGTAAGTTGGGGGCGGTACGAGCAGTACTTC.

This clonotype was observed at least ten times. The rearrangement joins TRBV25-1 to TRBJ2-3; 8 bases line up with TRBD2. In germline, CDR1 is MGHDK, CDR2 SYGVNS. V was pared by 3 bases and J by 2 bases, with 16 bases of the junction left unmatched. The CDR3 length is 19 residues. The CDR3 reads CASSDRKGIAGPSTDTQYF. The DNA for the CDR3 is TGTGCCAGCAGTGATAGGAAGGGTATAGCGGGGCCCTCCACAGATACGCAGTATTTT.

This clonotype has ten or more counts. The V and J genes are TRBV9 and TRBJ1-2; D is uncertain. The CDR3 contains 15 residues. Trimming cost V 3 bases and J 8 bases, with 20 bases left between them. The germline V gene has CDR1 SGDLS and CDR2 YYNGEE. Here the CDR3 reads CASSGALPGPIGYTF. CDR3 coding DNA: TGTGCCAGCAGCGGAGCCCTCCCGGGCCCTATCGGCTACACCTTC.

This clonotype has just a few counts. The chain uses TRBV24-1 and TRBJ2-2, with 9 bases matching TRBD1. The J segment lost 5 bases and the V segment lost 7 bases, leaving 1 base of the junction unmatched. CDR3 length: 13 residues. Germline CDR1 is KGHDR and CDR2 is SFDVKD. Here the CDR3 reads CATRDRGTGELFF. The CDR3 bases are TGTGCCACCAGAGACAGGGGGACCGGGGAGCTGTTTTTT.

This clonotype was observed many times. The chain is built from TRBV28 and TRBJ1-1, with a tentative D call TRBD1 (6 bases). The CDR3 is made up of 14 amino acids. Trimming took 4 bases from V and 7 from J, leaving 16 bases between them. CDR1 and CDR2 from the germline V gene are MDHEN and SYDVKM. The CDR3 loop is CASSSPQGPNEAFF. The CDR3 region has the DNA TGTGCCAGCAGTTCTCCACAGGGACCCAATGAAGCTTTCTTT. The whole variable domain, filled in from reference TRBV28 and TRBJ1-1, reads DVKVTQSSRYLVKRTGEKVFLECVQDMDHENMFWYRQDPGLGLRLIYFSYDVKMKEKGDIPEGYSVSREKKERFSLILESASTNQTSMYLCASSSPQGPNEAFFGQGTRLTVV.

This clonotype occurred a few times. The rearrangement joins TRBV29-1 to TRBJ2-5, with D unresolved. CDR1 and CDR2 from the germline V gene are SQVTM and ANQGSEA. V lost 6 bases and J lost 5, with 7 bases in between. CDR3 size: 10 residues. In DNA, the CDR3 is TGCAGCGTGGGGATTGAGACCCAGTACTTC. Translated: CSVGIETQYF. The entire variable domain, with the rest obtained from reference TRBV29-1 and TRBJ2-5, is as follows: SAVISQKPSRDICQRGTSLTIQCQVDSQVTMMFWYRQQPGQSLTLIATANQGSEATYESGFVIDKFPISRPNLTFSTLTVSNMSPEDSSIYLCSVGIETQYFGPGTRLLVL.

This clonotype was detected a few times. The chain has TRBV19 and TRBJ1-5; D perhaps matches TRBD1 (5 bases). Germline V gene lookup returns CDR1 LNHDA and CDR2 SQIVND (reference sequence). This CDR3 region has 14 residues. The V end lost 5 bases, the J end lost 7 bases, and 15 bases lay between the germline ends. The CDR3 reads CASSPGVGGQPQHF. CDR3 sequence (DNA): TGTGCCAGTAGTCCGGGGGTAGGCGGGCAGCCCCAGCATTTT.